This T cell receptor (beta chain) was captured in a study of blood T cell repertoires in COVID-19. Study-wide background: Material from acute and convalescent COVID-19 was sourced from the United States, Italy and Spain.

The method was immunoSEQ multiplex PCR; TCRdb's version includes in-frame clones alone and lacks a portion of them. The data show some 240,000 clones, with 80% to 90% seen just once and under 8% held by the top ten. Those who participated ranged in age from roughly 18 to 89 years and resided in approximately 23 US areas. Exposed participants came across a COVID-19 case within 2 weeks before study entry. V lost 1 base, J lost 3 bases, and 4 bases stayed unmatched. Germline CDR1 and CDR2: SGHAT and FQNNGV. CDR3 length: 15 amino acids. The clonotype was recovered from a woman between 50 and 59 years old who had been exposed to COVID-19. The specimen was PBMCs or T cells enriched from blood (not recorded which). The genes are TRBV11-2 and TRBJ1-1, with 8 nucleotides matching TRBD1. The CDR3: CASSLGDRLDTEAFF. In nucleotides, the CDR3 is TGTGCCAGCAGCTTAGGGGACAGGTTGGACACTGAAGCTTTCTTT.